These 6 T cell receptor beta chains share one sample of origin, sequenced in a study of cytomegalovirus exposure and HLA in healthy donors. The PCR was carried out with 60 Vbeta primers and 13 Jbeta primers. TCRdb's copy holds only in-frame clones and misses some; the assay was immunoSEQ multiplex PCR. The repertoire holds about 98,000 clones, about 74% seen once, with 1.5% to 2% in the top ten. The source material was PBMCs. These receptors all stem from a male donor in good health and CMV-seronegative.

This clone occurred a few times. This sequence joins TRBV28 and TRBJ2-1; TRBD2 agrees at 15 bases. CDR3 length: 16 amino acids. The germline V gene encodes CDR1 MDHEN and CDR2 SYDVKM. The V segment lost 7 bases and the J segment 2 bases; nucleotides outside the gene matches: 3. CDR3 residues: CASIGTSGRTYNEQFF. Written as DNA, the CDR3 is TGTGCCAGCATTGGGACTAGCGGGAGGACCTACAATGAGCAGTTCTTC.

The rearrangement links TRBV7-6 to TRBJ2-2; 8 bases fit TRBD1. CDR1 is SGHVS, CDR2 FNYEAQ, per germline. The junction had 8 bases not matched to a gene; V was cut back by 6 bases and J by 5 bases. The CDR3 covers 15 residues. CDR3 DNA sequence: TGTGCCAGCAGTTCTGGGACAGGAAGAACCGGGGAGCTGTTTTTT. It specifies CASSSGTGRTGELFF.

CDR3 sequence reads: CATSRADGDTSYEQYF. The CDR3 DNA reads as TGTGCCACCAGCAGAGCCGATGGGGACACCTCCTACGAGCAGTACTTC. The chain uses TRBV15 and TRBJ2-7; tentative D call: TRBD1 (6 bases). Germline lookup yields CDR1 LNHNV and CDR2 YYDKDF (reference sequence). The CDR3 contains 16 residues. Trimming stripped 1 base from V and 0 bases from J, with 13 bases between.

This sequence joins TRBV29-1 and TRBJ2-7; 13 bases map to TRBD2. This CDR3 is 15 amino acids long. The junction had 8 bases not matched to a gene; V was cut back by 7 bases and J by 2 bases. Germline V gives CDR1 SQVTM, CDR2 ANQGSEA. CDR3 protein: CSAWTSGSTPYEQYF. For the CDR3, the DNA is TGCAGCGCCTGGACTAGCGGGAGTACCCCCTACGAGCAGTACTTC.

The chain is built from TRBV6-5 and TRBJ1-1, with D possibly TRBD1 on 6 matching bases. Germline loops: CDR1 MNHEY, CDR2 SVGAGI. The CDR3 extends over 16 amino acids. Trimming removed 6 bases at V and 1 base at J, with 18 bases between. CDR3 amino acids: CASRYPDSFSNTEAFF. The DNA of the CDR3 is TGTGCCAGCAGATACCCGGACAGTTTTTCGAACACTGAAGCTTTCTTT.

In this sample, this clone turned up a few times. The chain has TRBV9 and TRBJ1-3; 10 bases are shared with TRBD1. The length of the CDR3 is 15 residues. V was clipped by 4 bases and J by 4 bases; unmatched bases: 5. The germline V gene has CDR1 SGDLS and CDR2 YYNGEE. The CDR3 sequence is CASSMTGGRGNTIYF. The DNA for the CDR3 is TGTGCCAGCAGCATGACAGGGGGCAGAGGAAACACCATATATTTT.